The sample holds one count of the clone carrying this T cell receptor (beta chain). Germline values: CDR1 MNHEY, CDR2 SVGAGI. V was clipped by 7 bases and J by 5 bases; unmatched bases: 6. There are 13 residues in the CDR3. These data originate in a study of blood T cell repertoires in COVID-19. Assay used: immunoSEQ multiplex PCR; TCRdb lists only in-frame clones, some missing. This table holds 250,000 or so clones, just over 85% found once. The J gene is TRBJ2-5, the V gene TRBV6-5, with TRBD2 matching 8 bases. The TCR originated in a man aged 80 or over with acute or convalescent COVID-19. The sequenced sample was peripheral blood. The CDR3 reads CASTLAGGETQYF. CDR3 nucleotides: TGTGCCAGCACCCTAGCGGGTGGGGAGACCCAGTACTTC.